This is a list of T cell receptor beta chains from one sample in a study of a mutant IDH1 vaccine in newly diagnosed glioma. Assay: immunoSEQ multiplex PCR; the TCRdb copy retains only in-frame clones and omits some. The sample yields tens of thousands of clones, around 75% seen once. These receptors' targets are unknown. Sample: PBMCs, taken from a glioma patient whose treatment included an IDH1 peptide vaccine. The receptors come from a man aged 35-49 years with glioma. CDR3s include the opening cysteine and the closing phenylalanine or tryptophan.

TRBJ1-6,TRBV7-2,CASSLTGSDSPLHF
TRBJ2-1,TRBV27,CATTEGSHNEQFF
TRBJ1-3,TRBV10-1,CASSGQAGNTIYF
TRBJ1-5,TRBV5-1,CASSVGPRGWRSNQPQHF
TRBJ2-1,TRBV5-1,CASSPRGSRDEQFF
TRBJ2-7,TRBV28,CATHSPPYEQYF
TRBJ1-5,TRBV13,CASSLGYNQPQHF
TRBJ1-4,TRBV5-4,CASSLGGVSDEKLFF
TRBJ2-1,TRBV11-3,CASSLGGGRATEQFF
TRBJ1-5,TRBV10-2,CASSERQGGWINQPQHF
TRBJ1-2,TRBV23-1,CASSPKSGEGTGVYGYTF
TRBJ2-1,TRBV7-6,CASSSRTGSSYNEQFF
TRBJ1-1,TRBV6-5,CASRPTGQNTEAFF
TRBJ2-4,TRBV2,CASRKTGTGDIQYF
TRBJ2-3,TRBV18,CASSFSTDTQYF
TRBJ1-2,TRBV6-6,CASSYESGLSYGYTF
TRBJ1-1,TRBV2,CASNGGTENTEAFF
TRBJ1-2,TRBV4-1,CASSQVGGTGKGPDGYTF
TRBJ1-3,TRBV30,CAWNSGDLSGNTIYF
TRBJ2-7,TRBV6-6,CASRTGHSWDEQYF
TRBJ2-1,TRBV9,CASSVRRDNEQFF
TRBJ2-1,TRBV7-6,CASSPRNEQFF